Listed here are 15 T cell receptor beta chains from one sample, sequenced in a study of T cells in Graves' hyperthyroidism and ophthalmopathy. Amplification targeted TCR beta CDR3 regions from RNA transcripts. TCR CDR3 regions were first amplified by RT-PCR with HTBI primers. A single record per CDR3 protein comes from TCRdb applying MiXCR to the multiplex PCR reads. The data contain 300,000 to 400,000 distinct CDR3 sequences, less than 15% of them singletons. Sequenced: blood. The receptors derive from a woman younger than 35 with Graves' hyperthyroidism.

In regard to this clonotype: A much larger clone lies a single base off, so this may be a read error. V and J are TRBV6-1 and TRBJ2-7, with 9 bases lining up with TRBD1. In germline, CDR1 is MNHNS, CDR2 SASEGT. There are 15 residues in the CDR3. Written as DNA, the CDR3 is TGTGCCAGCGAAAGGGGACAGGGCGGTCGGTACGAGGAGTACTTC. Residues: CASERGQGGRYEEYF.

This clonotype was seen a few times. V usage is TRBV7-3 and J usage is TRBJ2-6; unclear D gene. Germline CDR1 and CDR2: SGHTA and FQGTGA. Trimming removed 2 bases from V and 5 bases from J, with 7 bases in between. CDR3 length: 14 residues. The CDR3 sequence is CASSLESWANVLTF. The CDR3 coding sequence is TGTGCCAGCAGCTTAGAATCTTGGGCCAACGTCCTGACTTTC.

This clonotype was counted many times. The chain combines TRBV10-3 with TRBJ2-3; TRBD2 matches 7 bases. V was clipped by 10 bases and J by 6 bases; unmatched bases: 16. The germline gives CDR1 ENHRY, CDR2 SYGVKD. There are 15 residues in the CDR3. The CDR3 protein is CATLREGTPLDTQYF. CDR3 nucleotide sequence: TGTGCCACCCTGAGGGAGGGGACTCCGTTGGATACGCAGTATTTT.

There are many counts of this clonotype. V usage is TRBV10-3 and J usage is TRBJ1-6, with TRBD1 as a possible D gene (5 bases). The germline V gene encodes CDR1 ENHRY and CDR2 SYGVKD. V gave up 0 bases and J gave up 13 bases, with 16 bases separating them. The CDR3 is 15 residues long. The CDR3 nucleotides are TGTGCCATCAGTGAGTCAAGAGGGGTCGGGTCGCCCCTCCACTTT. This encodes CAISESRGVGSPLHF.

This clonotype was counted at least ten times. The junction does not match germline at one end; this may be a read error. The chain combines TRBV3-1 with TRBJ2-7; 7 bases align to TRBD2. The CDR3 has 11 amino acids. Germline CDR1 and CDR2: LGHDT and YNNKEL (reference sequence). The CDR3 sequence is CASSRGGEQYF. CDR3 in DNA: TGCGCCAGCAGCCGCGGGGGCGAGCAGTACTTC.

This clonotype was seen at least ten times. The chain uses TRBV18 and TRBJ1-6; D is unclear. Trimming pared 3 bases from V and 9 bases from J, leaving 21 bases between. Per the germline V gene, CDR1 is KGHSH and CDR2 is LQKENI. The CDR3 loop spans 17 amino acids. For the CDR3, the DNA is TGTGCCAGCTCACCCAGATTTCTTGGAATTGGGAGTTCACCCCTCCACTTT. Amino acids: CASSPRFLGIGSSPLHF.

The V call is TRBV6-1, the J call TRBJ1-2, with 8 positions matching TRBD1. Trimming at V came to 7 bases and at J to 8 bases, leaving 15 bases not matched to a gene. The CDR3 has 15 amino acids. In germline, CDR1 is MNHNS, CDR2 SASEGT. CDR3 bases: TGTGCCAGCACAAAATTAGGACAGGGTGGCAAAGGCTACACCTTC. Protein product: CASTKLGQGGKGYTF.

This clonotype was seen ten or more times. The J gene is TRBJ2-3, the V gene TRBV4-1; tentatively, D is TRBD2 (5 bases). The CDR3 has 14 amino acids. V lost 0 bases and J lost 5, with 9 bases in between. Germline values: CDR1 MGHRA, CDR2 YSYEKL. CDR3 sequence: CASSQEPAGDTQYF. For the CDR3, the DNA is TGCGCCAGCAGCCAAGAACCCGCGGGAGATACGCAGTATTTT.

This clonotype was seen many times. The chain employs TRBV6-1 and TRBJ1-5; no clear D gene. The CDR3 is 14 amino acids. Germline V gene data show CDR1 as MNHNS and CDR2 as SASEGT. Trimming took 7 bases from V and 6 from J, leaving 16 bases between them. The chain's CDR3 is CASIGPSGVQPQHF. The CDR3 DNA sequence: TGTGCCAGCATCGGACCCTCGGGTGTTCAGCCCCAGCATTTT.

This clonotype occurred a few times. The chain employs TRBV7-9 and TRBJ1-4; 9 positions match TRBD1. Losses at the gene ends were 7 bases for V and 1 base for J; bases not matched to a gene: 10. Germline loops: CDR1 SEHNR, CDR2 FQNEAQ (reference sequence). This CDR3 region has 17 residues. The CDR3 region is CASTLNRGLGTNEKLFF. The CDR3 DNA is TGTGCCAGCACCCTGAACAGGGGGCTCGGAACTAATGAAAAACTGTTTTTT. The full variable domain, rest sourced from reference TRBV7-9 and TRBJ1-4, is DTGVSQNPRHKITKRGQNVTFRCDPISEHNRLYWYRQTLGQGPEFLTYFQNEAQLEKSRLLSDRFSAERPKGSFSTLEIQRTEQGDSAMYLCASTLNRGLGTNEKLFFGSGTQLSVL.

This clonotype was counted at least ten times. The chain couples TRBV28 to TRBJ2-7; the D gene is possibly TRBD2 (7 bases). CDR3 size: 14 residues. In germline, CDR1 is MDHEN, CDR2 SYDVKM. With 2 bases removed from V and 9 bases from J, the gap between germline ends came to 17 bases. This chain's CDR3 is CASSLKGGGSRQYF. Written as DNA, the CDR3 is TGTGCCAGCAGTTTAAAAGGGGGGGGATCTAGGCAGTACTTC.

This clonotype was observed at least ten times. The chain joins TRBV27 to TRBJ2-7, with D possibly being TRBD2 (5 bases). Trimming removed 4 bases from V and 5 bases from J, with 21 bases in between. The CDR3 has 16 amino acids. CDR1 and CDR2 (germline): MNHEY, SMNVEV (reference sequence). CDR3 region: CASSSPAWAGANEQYF. CDR3 nucleotide sequence: TGTGCCAGCAGTTCCCCGGCTTGGGCGGGTGCCAACGAGCAGTACTTC.

This clonotype was observed many times. V is TRBV29-1 and J is TRBJ1-2, with D hard to call. V was clipped by 3 bases and J by 1 base, with 9 bases between them. CDR3 length: 13 amino acids. CDR1 SQVTM and CDR2 ANQGSEA come from the germline V gene. CDR3 region: CSVDTNFNYGYTF. In DNA form, the CDR3 reads TGCAGCGTTGATACCAATTTTAACTATGGCTACACCTTC.

This clonotype was picked up many times. The V and J genes are TRBV30 and TRBJ2-5; tentatively, D is TRBD1 (6 bases). CDR1 GTSNPN and CDR2 SVGIG come from the germline V gene (reference sequence). The CDR3 extends over 11 amino acids. The V end was cut by 7 bases, the J end by 5 bases, with 11 bases between. Written as DNA, the CDR3 is TGTGCCTTTAGGACAGAGGAGACCCAGTACTTC. It is translated as CAFRTEETQYF.

This clonotype came up many times. V and J are TRBV11-2 and TRBJ2-5, with D hard to call. This CDR3 has 14 amino acids. CDR1 and CDR2 (germline): SGHAT, FQNNGV. Trimming cost V 7 bases and J 5 bases, with 17 bases left between them. The DNA of the CDR3 is TGTGCCAGCACCCCGGGTTGGGTCGGCGAGACCCAGTACTTC. Its translation: CASTPGWVGETQYF.